Following are 14 T cell receptor beta chains from one sample sequenced in a study of identical twins. One entry per CDR3 protein, called by TCRdb with MiXCR from the 5' RACE reads. The sample has about 190,000 distinct CDR3 sequences, roughly 15% seen once. The data also belong to a second study, concerning T cells expressing NK-cell markers.

The sequenced sample was CD8+ T cells sorted from blood. The receptors stem from a woman aged 18-30 years in good health.

The chain has TRBV20-1 and TRBJ2-1, with unresolved D. Germline assignment: CDR1 DFQATT and CDR2 SNEGSKA (reference sequence). The CDR3 length is 12 residues. CDR3 protein: CRPLGYYNEQFF. The CDR3 coding sequence is TGCAGGCCCCTTGGGTACTACAATGAGCAGTTCTTC.

This clonotype was counted only a few times. The J gene is TRBJ1-1, the V gene TRBV29-1; the D gene is possibly TRBD1 (6 bases). The ends were cut back, 2 bases at V and 0 bases at J, with 13 bases in the middle. CDR1 is SQVTM and CDR2 is ANQGSEA in the germline V gene. This CDR3 contains 15 residues. The CDR3 loop is CSVEYAQGMNTEAFF. In DNA form, the CDR3 reads TGCAGCGTTGAATACGCGCAGGGGATGAACACTGAAGCTTTCTTT.

The chain carries TRBV4-2 and TRBJ1-1; a possible D gene is TRBD1 (5 bases). Looked up from germline, CDR1 is LGHNA and CDR2 is YNFKEQ. The CDR3 spans 15 residues. V was clipped by 4 bases and J by 4 bases, with 16 bases between them. The CDR3 protein is CASSLPGGDGTEAFF. CDR3 bases: TGTGCCAGCAGCCTCCCTGGGGGTGATGGCACTGAAGCTTTCTTT.

The V and J genes are TRBV4-2 and TRBJ2-7, with 8 bases that match TRBD2. After removal of 0 bases from V and 5 bases from J, the junction contained 9 bases not matched to a gene. CDR3 length: 16 amino acids. CDR1 and CDR2 (germline): LGHNA, YNFKEQ. The CDR3 loop reads CASSQDGTGGPNEQYF. DNA of the CDR3: TGTGCCAGCAGCCAAGATGGCACGGGAGGGCCCAACGAGCAGTACTTC.

CDR3 residues: CASSQDFPSGVGQSYNEQFF. CDR3 in DNA: TGCGCCAGCAGCCAAGATTTTCCTAGCGGGGTGGGTCAGTCCTACAATGAGCAGTTCTTC. This sequence joins TRBV4-3 and TRBJ2-1; TRBD2 agrees at 9 bases. J was trimmed by 1 base and V by 0 bases; bases with no gene match: 13. This CDR3 has 20 residues. Germline-derived CDR1 and CDR2 are LGHNA and YSLEER.

This clonotype was recorded a few times. The gene calls are TRBV6-2 or TRBV6-3 and TRBJ2-1; D gene unclear. The CDR3 has 15 amino acids. V lost 0 bases, J lost 3 bases, and 9 bases lay in between. Germline V gives CDR1 MNHEY, CDR2 SVGEGT. The CDR3 nucleotides are TGTGCCAGCAGTTACTCGATTGGTTACTACAATGAGCAGTTCTTC. As protein: CASSYSIGYYNEQFF.

The CDR3 here is CASSPSGGQETQYF. The CDR3 nucleotides are TGTGCCAGCTCACCAAGTGGCGGTCAAGAGACCCAGTACTTC. The chain joins TRBV18 to TRBJ2-5; no clear D gene. Per germline, CDR1 KGHSH and CDR2 LQKENI. Trimming shortened V by 2 bases and J by 2 bases, and 9 bases separated the two germline ends. This CDR3 is built from 14 residues. Drawing the rest from reference TRBV18 and TRBJ2-5, the complete variable domain is NAGVMQNPRHLVRRRGQEARLRCSPMKGHSHVYWYRQLPEEGLKFMVYLQKENIIDESGMPKERFSAEFPKEGPSILRIQQVVRGDSAAYFCASSPSGGQETQYFGPGTRLLVL.

This clonotype was observed a few times. This chain connects TRBV14 to TRBJ2-7; 9 bases are shared with TRBD1. Germline loops: CDR1 SGHDN, CDR2 FVKESK. This CDR3 has 14 residues. Germline trimming cut 1 base from V and 5 bases from J; bases unmatched to any gene: 3. CDR3 region: CASSQGWDRDEQYF. CDR3 DNA: TGTGCCAGCAGCCAAGGGTGGGACAGGGACGAGCAGTACTTC.

The chain recombines TRBV18 with TRBJ2-7; possible D gene TRBD1, 5 bases. Trimming took 3 bases from V and 5 from J, leaving 17 bases between them. Germline V gene lookup returns CDR1 KGHSH and CDR2 LQKENI. The CDR3 has 15 residues. The CDR3 protein is CASSPSVGLGDEQYF. As DNA, the CDR3 is TGTGCCAGCTCACCCAGTGTGGGGTTAGGGGACGAGCAGTACTTC.

In its sample, this clonotype was seen once. This rearrangement joins TRBV3-1 to TRBJ2-5; 8 positions match TRBD2. V lost 4 bases, J lost 5 bases, and 9 bases stayed unmatched. The CDR3 totals 15 residues. CDR1 is LGHDT and CDR2 is YNNKEL in the germline V gene (reference sequence). In DNA form, the CDR3 reads TGTGCCAGCAGCCGTCCGGGGGGGGGCTTGGAGACCCAGTACTTC. As protein: CASSRPGGGLETQYF.

The V and J genes are TRBV4-2 and TRBJ2-7, with 11 bases lining up with TRBD2. Germline CDR1 and CDR2: LGHNA and YNFKEQ. The V gene end was trimmed by 0 bases and the J gene end by 7 bases; junction bases not matched to a gene: 11. The CDR3 runs to 17 residues. CDR3 sequence reads: CASSQDHSSGGAQEQYF. The DNA for the CDR3 is TGTGCCAGCAGCCAAGATCATAGTAGCGGGGGGGCTCAAGAGCAGTACTTC.

The chain combines TRBV6-2 or TRBV6-3 with TRBJ2-1; TRBD1 matches 7 bases. V trimming: 5 bases; J trimming: 3 bases; junction bases outside the gene matches: 13. The length of the CDR3 is 17 residues. The germline gives CDR1 MNHEY, CDR2 SVGEGT. CDR3 DNA: TGTGCCAGCAGTACCCCCGAGACAGGGATTATCTACAATGAGCAGTTCTTC. Translated: CASSTPETGIIYNEQFF.

This clonotype was seen a handful of times. V is TRBV27 and J is TRBJ2-7, with D hard to call. The CDR3 runs to 15 residues. V gave up 6 bases and J gave up 7 bases, with 22 bases separating them. Per the germline V gene, CDR1 is MNHEY and CDR2 is SMNVEV (reference sequence). The CDR3 DNA reads as TGTGCCAGCAGCAAACTTCCCCAACCTTACGGGGAGCAGTACTTC. Protein sequence: CASSKLPQPYGEQYF.

V and J are TRBV21-1 and TRBJ2-1. TRBV21-1 is noted as a pseudogene. There are 14 residues in the CDR3. CDR3 sequence reads: CASRASGLYNEQFF. CDR3 in DNA: TGTGCCAGCAGGGCCAGCGGACTCTACAATGAGCAGTTCTTC.